The 24 T cell receptor beta chains below all came from one sample that was sequenced in a study of blood T cell repertoires in COVID-19. The method was immunoSEQ multiplex PCR; TCRdb's version includes in-frame clones alone and lacks a portion of them. The profile covers 150,000 to 200,000 clones, with nearly 80% appearing a single time and approximately 26% taken by the ten largest. Sequencing was performed on peripheral blood. These receptors originate from a woman aged 65 to 85 with acute or convalescent COVID-19.

The rearrangement joins TRBV5-1 to TRBJ2-5; a weak D match, TRBD1 (6 bases). The ends were cut back, 4 bases at V and 5 bases at J, with 18 bases in the middle. CDR1 and CDR2 (germline): SGHRS, YFSETQ. The CDR3 is 15 amino acids. This CDR3 is CASSPGATGWETQYF. The CDR3 bases are TGCGCCAGCAGCCCTGGCGCCACAGGGTGGGAGACCCAGTACTTC. Combining the CDR3 with reference TRBV5-1 and TRBJ2-5 gives the whole variable domain KAGVTQTPRYLIKTRGQQVTLSCSPISGHRSVSWYQQTPGQGLQFLFEYFSETQRNKGNFPGRFSGRQFSNSRSEMNVSTLELGDSALYLCASSPGATGWETQYFGPGTRLLVL.

The rearrangement links TRBV6-5 to TRBJ2-7; D is unresolved. The CDR3 consists of 13 residues. CDR1 and CDR2 from the germline V gene are MNHEY and SVGAGI. V shed 3 bases and J shed 2 bases, with 8 bases lying between them. CDR3 region: CASSYPVTYEQYF. DNA of the CDR3: TGTGCCAGCAGTTATCCGGTTACCTACGAGCAGTACTTC.

The V and J genes are TRBV5-4 and TRBJ1-2; D gene uncertain. Trimming stripped 3 bases from V and 3 bases from J, with 12 bases between. Germline-derived CDR1 and CDR2 are SGHNT and YYREEE (reference sequence). The CDR3 consists of 14 residues. The CDR3 loop is CASSSGPGDYGYTF. The CDR3 nucleotides read TGTGCCAGCAGCTCTGGTCCAGGTGACTATGGCTACACCTTC.

The chain carries TRBV6-5 and TRBJ1-1, with D possibly matching TRBD1 (6 bases). From germline, CDR1 is MNHEY and CDR2 SVGAGI. This CDR3 is built from 13 residues. Trimming took 4 bases from V and 5 from J, leaving 11 bases between them. The DNA for the CDR3 is TGTGCCAGCAGTTGGACAGCCGATACTGAAGCTTTCTTT. It translates to CASSWTADTEAFF.

V gene TRBV27 combines with J gene TRBJ1-5; the D gene is possibly TRBD1 (5 bases). The CDR3 is 15 residues long. V was pared by 6 bases and J by 1 base, with 13 bases between. Germline lookup yields CDR1 MNHEY and CDR2 SMNVEV (reference sequence). CDR3: CASRSSGGSNQPQHF. The CDR3 DNA is TGTGCCAGCAGATCCTCGGGGGGGAGCAATCAGCCCCAGCATTTT.

The rearrangement joins TRBV3-1 (or the pseudogene TRBV3-2) to TRBJ1-5; D may be TRBD1 (5 bases). The CDR3 is 14 amino acids. V dropped 0 bases and J dropped 9 bases, with 12 bases sitting between them. Germline lookup yields CDR1 LGHDT and CDR2 YNNKEL (reference sequence). CDR3 sequence: CASSQDSGLRPQHF. The CDR3 coding sequence is TGTGCCAGCAGCCAAGATTCAGGGCTGAGGCCCCAGCATTTT.

This chain uses TRBV3-1 (or the pseudogene TRBV3-2) with TRBJ2-1; weak D call: TRBD2 (5 bases). The V gene lost 0 bases and the J gene lost 12 bases, with 12 bases spanning the gap. Germline assignment: CDR1 LGHDT and CDR2 YNNKEL (reference sequence). This CDR3 spans 13 amino acids. The DNA of the CDR3 is TGTGCCAGCAGCCAAGATCACCGGGAAGGGCAGTTCTTC. Amino acid sequence: CASSQDHREGQFF.

The chain uses TRBV5-5 and TRBJ2-1; 8 bases align to TRBD2. In germline, CDR1 is SGHKS, CDR2 YYEKEE (reference sequence). The length of the CDR3 is 15 residues. Losses at the gene ends were 1 base for V and 4 bases for J; bases not matched to a gene: 4. CDR3 DNA: TGTGCCAGCAGCTTGTTGAGCGGGAGTTACAATGAGCAGTTCTTC. Amino acid sequence: CASSLLSGSYNEQFF.

The V gene is TRBV6-1, the J gene TRBJ2-7; 9 bases fit TRBD1. CDR1 and CDR2 from the germline V gene are MNHNS and SASEGT. Trimming removed 2 bases from V and 5 bases from J; junction bases left unmatched: 7. CDR3 length: 15 residues. The CDR3 sequence: CASSESGTGFNEQYF. The CDR3 DNA follows: TGTGCCAGCAGTGAATCAGGGACAGGGTTCAACGAGCAGTACTTC.

This chain connects TRBV2 to TRBJ1-1, with 10 positions matching TRBD1. V lost 6 bases and J lost 9; bases outside the gene matches: 10. Germline values: CDR1 SNHLY, CDR2 FYNNEI. The CDR3 loop spans 14 amino acids. The CDR3 DNA sequence: TGTGCCAGCAGATGGGACAGGGGATCGGGGAAAGCTTTCTTT. It specifies CASRWDRGSGKAFF.

This clone was observed once. This CDR3 reads CSVVSVASGRDNTGELFF. CDR3 in DNA: TGCAGCGTTGTATCTGTGGCTAGCGGGAGGGATAACACCGGGGAGCTGTTTTTT. This chain joins TRBV29-1 and TRBJ2-2; 12 bases line up with TRBD2. The ends lost 4 bases at V and 2 bases at J; junction bases unmatched: 11. The length of the CDR3 is 18 residues. Germline CDR1 reads SQVTM; CDR2 reads ANQGSEA.

V is TRBV7-3 and J is TRBJ1-1; TRBD1 aligns across 10 bases. The CDR3 is 15 amino acids. Germline V gene sequence: CDR1 SGHTA, CDR2 FQGTGA. V dropped 5 bases and J dropped 1; count of bases not matched to a gene: 4. CDR3 sequence (DNA): TGTGCCAGCAGCCTCAGGACAGGGGGGAACACTGAAGCTTTCTTT. Amino acids: CASSLRTGGNTEAFF. The full variable domain, in which reference TRBV7-3 and TRBJ1-1 provide the parts outside the CDR3, is GAGVSQTPSNKVTEKGKYVELRCDPISGHTALYWYRQSLGQGPEFLIYFQGTGAADDSGLPNDRFFAVRPEGSVSTLKIQRTERGDSAVYLCASSLRTGGNTEAFFGQGTRLTVV.

The chain combines TRBV14 with TRBJ2-1; 8 bases map to TRBD2. Germline CDR1 SGHDN, CDR2 FVKESK. V trimming: 6 bases; J trimming: 7 bases; junction bases outside the gene matches: 8. The CDR3 runs to 14 residues. CDR3 region: CASSLAGRRNEQFF. The CDR3, as DNA: TGTGCCAGCAGTCTAGCGGGCCGAAGGAATGAGCAGTTCTTC.

The gene calls are TRBV5-1 and TRBJ2-7; weak D call: TRBD1 (6 bases). The CDR3 is 14 residues long. CDR1 SGHRS and CDR2 YFSETQ come from the germline V gene. V was clipped by 1 base and J by 3 bases, with 11 bases between them. The CDR3 bases are TGCGCCAGCAGCTTGACAGGGAGAGTCTACGAGCAGTACTTC. Encoded protein: CASSLTGRVYEQYF.

The V and J genes are TRBV2 and TRBJ1-1, with D possibly being TRBD1 (6 bases). Germline assignment: CDR1 SNHLY and CDR2 FYNNEI. The CDR3 spans 14 residues. The ends were cut back, 6 bases at V and 0 bases at J, with 11 bases in the middle. The DNA for the CDR3 is TGTGCCAGCAGCTTACAGGGAATGAACACTGAAGCTTTCTTT. It specifies CASSLQGMNTEAFF.

Points on this clone: Additional DNA sequences in this sample encode the identical CDR3. The V call is TRBV7-9, the J call TRBJ2-1; 8 nucleotides match TRBD2. CDR1 and CDR2 (germline): SEHNR, FQNEAQ (reference sequence). The J segment lost 0 bases and the V segment lost 5 bases, leaving 3 bases of the junction unmatched. CDR3 length: 15 amino acids. The CDR3 here is CASSLSGSSYNEQFF. In nucleotides, the CDR3 is TGTGCCAGCAGCCTAAGCGGGAGCTCCTACAATGAGCAGTTCTTC.

The gene calls are TRBV2 and TRBJ2-3; 9 bases are a match to TRBD1. Trimming at V came to 1 base and at J to 5 bases, leaving 7 bases not matched to a gene. The CDR3 loop spans 16 amino acids. Germline CDR1 is SNHLY and CDR2 is FYNNEI. The CDR3 region is CASSEVETGGRDTQYF. Written as DNA, the CDR3 is TGTGCCAGCAGTGAAGTGGAGACAGGGGGACGAGATACGCAGTATTTT.

CDR3 sequence (DNA): TGTGCCTGGAGTGTTGGCGGAGGCAATCAGCCCCAGCATTTT. Its translation is CAWSVGGGNQPQHF. This chain uses TRBV30 with TRBJ1-5; D is ambiguous. CDR1 GTSNPN and CDR2 SVGIG come from the germline V gene (reference sequence). V gave up 0 bases and J gave up 2 bases, with 8 bases separating them. The CDR3 has 14 amino acids.

The rearrangement links TRBV5-1 to TRBJ1-2; 7 bases match TRBD1. Germline trimming cut 4 bases from V and 5 bases from J; bases unmatched to any gene: 11. The CDR3 has 15 amino acids. Germline CDR1 SGHRS, CDR2 YFSETQ. CDR3 bases: TGCGCCAGCAGCCCTAACTCCGGGACAGTTTATGGCTACACCTTC. It yields the protein CASSPNSGTVYGYTF.

This clone was recorded only once. CDR3 nucleotides: TGTGCCAGCAGTTGGGGCCGGAAGGGGGAAAAACTGTTTTTT. Encoded protein: CASSWGRKGEKLFF. This chain links TRBV27 with TRBJ1-4; D possibly corresponds to TRBD1 (5 bases). The V gene's germline CDR1 is MNHEY and CDR2 SMNVEV (reference sequence). The CDR3 covers 14 residues. V dropped 4 bases and J dropped 8 bases, with 14 bases sitting between them.

This clone was seen once. The chain combines TRBV7-3 with TRBJ2-2, with D possibly being TRBD2 (5 bases). This CDR3 comprises 14 residues. In germline, CDR1 is SGHTA, CDR2 FQGTGA. V was clipped by 4 bases and J by 2 bases, with 8 bases between them. Here the CDR3 reads CASSSPGNTGELFF. CDR3 coding DNA: TGTGCCAGCAGCTCGCCGGGAAACACCGGGGAGCTGTTTTTT. The complete variable domain, with remaining parts taken from reference TRBV7-3 and TRBJ2-2, reads GAGVSQTPSNKVTEKGKYVELRCDPISGHTALYWYRQSLGQGPEFLIYFQGTGAADDSGLPNDRFFAVRPEGSVSTLKIQRTERGDSAVYLCASSSPGNTGELFFGEGSRLTVL.

This clone was seen more than once but under ten times. The chain has TRBV24-1 and TRBJ2-3; D may be TRBD1 (5 bases). Per germline, CDR1 KGHDR and CDR2 SFDVKD. The V and J ends lost 8 bases and 0 bases respectively, with 20 bases between them. The CDR3 spans 17 residues. The CDR3 sequence: CATMCQGVITSTDTQYF. The CDR3 nucleotides read TGTGCCACCATGTGCCAAGGGGTGATTACTAGCACAGATACGCAGTATTTT.

The chain uses TRBV6-5 and TRBJ2-1; 7 bases line up with TRBD2. V lost 10 bases, J lost 4 bases, and 10 bases stayed unmatched. The length of the CDR3 is 14 residues. Germline values: CDR1 MNHEY, CDR2 SVGAGI. The CDR3 DNA follows: TGTGCCATCACGCAGGGAGGGCTTTACAATGAGCAGTTCTTC. Translating gives CAITQGGLYNEQFF.

V usage is TRBV7-8 and J usage is TRBJ1-2, with 7 nucleotides matching TRBD1. After removal of 0 bases from V and 4 bases from J, the junction contained 2 bases not matched to a gene. The CDR3 spans 14 residues. Germline V gene data show CDR1 as SGHVS and CDR2 as FQNEAQ. CDR3 DNA sequence: TGTGCCAGCAGCTTAGCAGGGGGCCTCTATGGCTACACCTTC. This encodes CASSLAGGLYGYTF.